This T cell receptor (beta chain) was retrieved from a study of CD8+CD57+ T cells in acquired aplastic anemia. Study background: When averaged, DNA from sorted CD4+ and CD8+ cells came to 3.2 ug.

The V and J ends lost 5 bases and 2 bases, in that order; junction bases with no gene match: 6. The V gene's germline CDR1 is SSHAT and CDR2 FNYEAQ (reference sequence). The CDR3 is 14 amino acids. Genomic DNA templated the TCR beta VDJ and CDR3 profiling. Each CDR3 protein gets one entry after TCRdb re-called the reads with MiXCR. The table has roughly 260,000 distinct CDR3 sequences, around 45% seen once. All sequencing subjects had displayed CD8+CD57+ cell expansion on flow cytometry. The chain joins TRBV7-7 to TRBJ2-7; TRBD1 agrees at 7 bases. This receptor was identified in a human donor with aplastic anemia. The sequenced material came from sorted CD4+, CD8+, or CD8+CD57+ T cells (not recorded which) from PBMCs. CDR3 DNA sequence: TGTGCCAGCAGCCTACCGGGACAGACCTACGAGCAGTACTTC. Its translation: CASSLPGQTYEQYF. The complete variable domain, with remaining parts taken from reference TRBV7-7 and TRBJ2-7, reads GAGVSQSPRYKVTKRGQDVTLRCDPISSHATLYWYQQALGQGPEFLTYFNYEAQPDKSGLPSDRFSAERPEGSISTLTIQRTEQRDSAMYRCASSLPGQTYEQYFGPGTRLTVT.